Given below is one TCR beta chain in context. Its antigen is as yet unknown. This specimen comes from a study of response to subunit inactivated influenza vaccine. Germline V gives CDR1 SGHVS, CDR2 FQNEAQ. CDR3 length equals 16 residues. Trimming removed 5 bases at V and 4 bases at J, with 19 bases between. TCRdb itself ran the RT-PCR reads through MiXCR, one entry per CDR3 protein. The data hold about 240,000 distinct CDR3 sequences, with less than 15% observed a single time. General study findings and limits: The authors put forward the suggestion that each seasonal influenza vaccination may bring in only a limited number of new T cells.

This chain links TRBV7-8 with TRBJ2-3; D not resolved. This TCR was sampled from a man aged 45-65 years who received an inactivated influenza vaccine. This sample comprised non-naive T cells sorted from PBMCs, obtained 14 to 15 days before vaccination. This CDR3 is CASSPHRRVLPDTQYF. CDR3 DNA sequence: TGTGCCAGCAGCCCTCATAGGCGAGTCCTCCCAGATACGCAGTATTTT.